The rows below give T cell receptor beta chains drawn from one sample of a study of T cells in Graves' hyperthyroidism and ophthalmopathy. One entry per CDR3 protein, called by TCRdb with MiXCR from the multiplex PCR reads. The repertoire consists of hundreds of thousands of distinct CDR3 sequences, with 35% to 40% occurring once and the leading ten covering 7.5% to 9.5%. Sequenced: blood. These TCRs come from a man aged 18 to 30 with Graves' hyperthyroidism. Both conserved end residues are part of each CDR3.

CDR3aa	v_gene	j_gene
CSAPTGGTQYF	TRBV20-1	TRBJ2-5
CASSRDRDTQYF	TRBV5-1	TRBJ2-3
CATSRSRQSNTEAFF	TRBV15	TRBJ1-1
CASSQENRPQETQYF	TRBV4-3	TRBJ2-5
CASNLGTTGELFF	TRBV7-8	TRBJ2-2
CASSFWNRGNKKLFF	TRBV2	TRBJ1-4
CASSARQGEQYF	TRBV2	TRBJ2-7
CASSFRPGRLDTGELFF	TRBV7-2	TRBJ2-2
CSDRGREAFF	TRBV29-1	TRBJ1-1
CSVEGGRAHNEQFF	TRBV29-1	TRBJ2-1
CASRIGGVSTEAFF	TRBV5-1	TRBJ1-1
CSADRRELYEQYF	TRBV20-1	TRBJ2-7
CASSIYVGQGNQPQHF	TRBV19	TRBJ1-5
CASRLVGLNYGYTF	TRBV5-1	TRBJ1-2
CASSDRAGTEAFF	TRBV2	TRBJ1-1
CASTTGEGYEQYF	TRBV25-1	TRBJ2-7
CASSLEGTNSPLHF	TRBV5-1	TRBJ1-6
CASRITGVGEAFF	TRBV6-5	TRBJ1-1
CASSAQVGGEEFGGYTF	TRBV9	TRBJ1-2
CASSQRTGADQETQYF	TRBV6-1	TRBJ2-5
CASSVGGDPNQPQHF	TRBV9	TRBJ1-5
CAGQINYGYTF	TRBV7-9	TRBJ1-2
CSARGEGSSYNSPLHF	TRBV20-1	TRBJ1-6
CASSEPRTWRYEQYF	TRBV6-1	TRBJ2-7
CARNEAFF	TRBV19	TRBJ1-1
CAISEGAQGTEAFF	TRBV10-3	TRBJ1-1
CASSMGVTTEAFF	TRBV19	TRBJ1-1
CASSEGQGRYSPLHF	TRBV6-1	TRBJ1-6
CASSLFDRENYGYTF	TRBV5-5	TRBJ1-2
CSAEQGFGTEAFF	TRBV20-1	TRBJ1-1
CSARGTDYGYTF	TRBV20-1	TRBJ1-2
CASSPRGDSPLHF	TRBV5-6	TRBJ1-6
CARWHGQRSGGRAIYF	TRBV5-1	TRBJ1-3
CASSLKGNNSPLHF	TRBV25-1	TRBJ1-6
CATSESGSYEQYF	TRBV24-1	TRBJ2-7
CASSLDGMYEQYF	TRBV7-2	TRBJ2-7
CSAPLGSGSYEQYF	TRBV20-1	TRBJ2-7
CASSIPGGETQYF	TRBV19	TRBJ2-5
CASSAQTGYEQYF	TRBV12-3/TRBV12-4	TRBJ2-7
CASSLAGLGNQPQHF	TRBV7-2	TRBJ1-5
CASSIGDSYEQYF	TRBV19	TRBJ2-7
CASSLFGGSTEAFF	TRBV7-2	TRBJ1-1
CASRRQAEGTF	TRBV2	TRBJ1-2
CASSYSGTSGTGELFF	TRBV6-5	TRBJ2-2
CASSLRQGAQETQYF	TRBV7-9	TRBJ2-5
CATSREGTADQPQHF	TRBV15	TRBJ1-5
CASSLGGRGGEHF	TRBV5-4	TRBJ1-5
CASRSEGGGTEAFF	TRBV7-6	TRBJ1-1
CASSDTGITGNTIYF	TRBV5-1	TRBJ1-3
CASSLAGGSAEAFF	TRBV5-1	TRBJ1-1
CASSEWTENSPLHF	TRBV7-3	TRBJ1-6
CSVARGGTDTQYF	TRBV29-1	TRBJ2-3
CASSLNRVKAFF	TRBV5-8	TRBJ1-1
CATSRASGAGELFF	TRBV24-1	TRBJ2-2
CASSFGTSGVVGQETQYF	TRBV2	TRBJ2-5
CASSYDRYNQPQHF	TRBV6-5	TRBJ1-5
CSALGGVVNTGELFF	TRBV20-1	TRBJ2-2
CASSPNRADNYGYTF	TRBV16	TRBJ1-2